This T cell receptor beta chain originates from a study (dated by TCRdb to the late 2010s). In the study overall: Sequence and structural analyses were applied in the study to characterize human CD8+ TCR repertoires that recognize immunodominant viral antigens. Results the study describes overall, beyond this receptor: CD8+ TCR repertoires specific to different immunodominant viral antigens were reported to be distinct from each other and highly diverse.

Sequencing relied on an Illumina HiSeq 2500. TCRdb took the public reads, trimmed them with fastp at Q25, ran MiXCR for clone calling and kept in-frame beta chains. All rows with the same CDR3 protein become a single entry with the most common DNA and genes. Recorded for this sample are approximately 130 distinct CDR3 sequences; approximately 20% of them occurred a single time. The ten largest account for around 84% of the sample. By how much of the sample it makes up, this clonotype is medium-sized (0.01 to 0.1%). The antigen this receptor binds is unknown. No much larger clone is present one base from it, and per-base qualities are unavailable. The germline V gene encodes CDR1 LNHDA and CDR2 SQIVND (reference sequence). V has 3 bases trimmed and J has 8 bases trimmed; junction bases matching no gene number 1. From the cysteine through the phenylalanine, the CDR3 covers 12 amino acids. CDR3 DNA only is kept here, 36 bases in frame from base 1.

The rearranged chain carries TRBV19 and TRBJ2-1; 7 junctional bases match TRBD2. The sequenced sample consisted of CD8+ T cells (not recorded whether cultured). This TCR came from a male donor. This receptor has the CDR3 CASSIAGDEQFF. The bases read TGTGCCAGTAGTATTGCGGGGGATGAGCAGTTCTTC.